A selection of T cell receptor beta chains follows, all from one sample in a study of human T cells and chemical hapten exposure. TCRdb independently ran MiXCR on the RACE reads; one entry per CDR3 protein. Of a few hundred thousand distinct CDR3 sequences detected, approximately 4.4% appear once; the ten largest clones hold 2% to 2.5%. The sample in question was whole blood, obtained in connection with sensitization to the hapten diphenylcyclopropenone (DPC). These TCRs come from a woman between 50 and 59 years old with alopecia areata. Some clones in this sample may be carry-over from other donors' samples. The CDR3 runs from the conserved cysteine through the conserved F or W. A D gene is named only where the DNA matches it firmly. Where a row states a size, it is once, few, many or the class of an expanded clone; other rows omit it.

CDR3 | DNA | J | D | V | size
CAISPRTGSGTEAFF | TGTGCCATCAGTCCTCGGACAGGGTCGGGCACTGAAGCTTTCTTT | TRBJ1-1 | TRBD1 | TRBV10-3 | .
CASSFAGRSSYEQYF | TGTGCCAGCAGCTTCGCCGGGCGTAGCTCCTACGAGCAGTACTTC | TRBJ2-7 | . | TRBV13 | .
CASSFSTGGVAQPQHF | TGTGCCAGCAGCTTTAGTACAGGGGGAGTCGCTCAGCCCCAGCATTTT | TRBJ1-5 | TRBD1 | TRBV7-2 | many
CASTARRYEQYF | TGTGCCAGCACCGCCCGGAGGTACGAGCAGTACTTC | TRBJ2-7 | . | TRBV6-1 | few
CASSLRGANEKLFF | TGTGCCAGCAGCTTGCGAGGAGCTAATGAAAAACTGTTTTTT | TRBJ1-4 | . | TRBV5-6 | .
CAWRLHGLGEAFF | TGTGCCTGGAGACTACACGGACTTGGTGAAGCTTTCTTT | TRBJ1-1 | . | TRBV30 | many
CASSQDESSEETQYF | TGCGCCAGCAGCCAAGATGAATCTAGCGAAGAGACCCAGTACTTC | TRBJ2-5 | . | TRBV4-1 | many
CASSQTIQGRNEKLFF | TGCGCCAGCAGCCAGACTATACAGGGGCGTAATGAAAAACTGTTTTTT | TRBJ1-4 | TRBD1 | TRBV4-3 | many
CASSVETVRNEQFF | TGTGCCAGCAGCGTAGAGACCGTCCGCAATGAGCAGTTCTTC | TRBJ2-1 | . | TRBV9 | few
CASSFDGISQLFF | TGTGCCAGCAGTTTTGACGGCATCTCCCAACTGTTTTTT | TRBJ1-4 | . | TRBV12-3/TRBV12-4 | many
CASSETGQRDGEAFF | TGTGCCAGCAGTGAGACGGGACAGAGGGACGGTGAAGCTTTCTTT | TRBJ1-1 | TRBD1 | TRBV2 | many
CASSWDRVNEQFF | TGTGCCAGCAGCTGGGACAGGGTGAATGAGCAGTTCTTC | TRBJ2-1 | TRBD1 | TRBV7-2 | .
CASSQDEGSTDTQYF | TGTGCCAGCAGCCAAGATGAGGGAAGCACAGATACGCAGTATTTT | TRBJ2-3 | . | TRBV3-1 | few
CASRYGQDYYNEQFF | TGTGCCAGCAGATATGGACAGGATTACTACAATGAGCAGTTCTTC | TRBJ2-1 | TRBD1 | TRBV6-5 | many
CASSSASGQETQYF | TGTGCCAGCAGCTCAGCTAGCGGCCAAGAGACCCAGTACTTC | TRBJ2-5 | TRBD2 | TRBV7-2 | few
CASSEPTQRGVGRSSYNEQFF | TGTGCCAGCAGCGAACCGACTCAGCGGGGGGTCGGAAGGAGCTCCTACAATGAGCAGTTCTTC | TRBJ2-1 | TRBD2 | TRBV9 | many
CASSVTHLGNEQFF | TGTGCCAGCAGCGTTACACACCTGGGAAATGAGCAGTTCTTC | TRBJ2-1 | . | TRBV6-1 | many
CASSSIPPRSQETQYF | TGCGCCAGCAGCTCGATTCCCCCCCGGTCCCAAGAGACCCAGTACTTC | TRBJ2-5 | . | TRBV5-1 | few
CSARDPSSGNTIYF | TGCAGTGCTAGAGACCCCAGCTCTGGAAACACCATATATTTT | TRBJ1-3 | . | TRBV20-1 | many
CASSLALRGPQPQHF | TGTGCCAGCAGCTTAGCGCTAAGGGGCCCCCAGCCCCAGCATTTT | TRBJ1-5 | . | TRBV7-2 | few
CASRTGFTDTQYF | TGTGCCAGCAGGACGGGCTTCACAGATACGCAGTATTTT | TRBJ2-3 | . | TRBV6-2/TRBV6-3 | many
CASSLMAGPGETQYF | TGTGCCAGCAGCTTAATGGCGGGACCCGGTGAGACCCAGTACTTC | TRBJ2-5 | . | TRBV7-2 | .
CASSLQSGAERGQFF | TGTGCCAGCAGCCTACAGAGCGGGGCTGAACGGGGGCAGTTCTTC | TRBJ2-1 | TRBD2 | TRBV7-2 | .
CASSTPRQFSGTLNTEAFF | TGTGCCAGCAGTACCCCCCGCCAATTTTCCGGGACACTCAACACTGAAGCTTTCTTT | TRBJ1-1 | . | TRBV28 | few
CASSDWFKDQPQHF | TGTGCCAGCAGTGATTGGTTTAAGGATCAGCCCCAGCATTTT | TRBJ1-5 | . | TRBV6-1 | many
CASTALGSTDTQYF | TGTGCCAGCACCGCTCTAGGGAGCACAGATACGCAGTATTTT | TRBJ2-3 | . | TRBV7-8 | few
CASSGWAQETQYF | TGTGCCAGCAGTGGCTGGGCCCAAGAGACCCAGTACTTC | TRBJ2-5 | . | TRBV6-1 | few
CASSEFWREVSSYNEQFF | TGTGCCAGCAGTGAATTCTGGCGGGAGGTCAGCTCCTACAATGAGCAGTTCTTC | TRBJ2-1 | TRBD2 | TRBV6-1 | .
CASSLTGHFNYGYTF | TGCGCCAGCAGCTTGACAGGACACTTCAACTATGGCTACACCTTC | TRBJ1-2 | . | TRBV5-1 | few
CASSSGAPRGNYGYTF | TGTGCCAGCAGCTCCGGTGCTCCGCGGGGAAACTATGGCTACACCTTC | TRBJ1-2 | . | TRBV7-8 | .
CSATQREPKNIQYF | TGCAGTGCAACCCAAAGGGAGCCCAAAAACATTCAGTACTTC | TRBJ2-4 | . | TRBV20-1 | many
CASNPSDTDTQYF | TGTGCCAGCAACCCTAGCGACACAGATACGCAGTATTTT | TRBJ2-3 | . | TRBV7-2 | many
CSVEVRTYPYEQYF | TGCAGCGTTGAAGTAAGGACTTACCCCTACGAGCAGTACTTC | TRBJ2-7 | . | TRBV29-1 | many
CASTYGGNQPQHF | TGTGCCAGCACCTATGGAGGGAATCAGCCCCAGCATTTT | TRBJ1-5 | . | TRBV12-3/TRBV12-4 | few
CATGEGGRRDTQYF | TGTGCCACCGGGGAAGGCGGGAGGAGAGATACGCAGTATTTT | TRBJ2-3 | TRBD2 | TRBV9 | few
CSARGQGGPGTQHF | TGCAGTGCTAGAGGGCAGGGAGGCCCGGGGACCCAGCATTTT | TRBJ1-5 | . | TRBV20-1 | many
CASSFWTSGRSTYNEQFF | TGTGCCAGCAGTTTTTGGACTAGCGGGAGAAGTACCTACAATGAGCAGTTCTTC | TRBJ2-1 | TRBD2 | TRBV28 | .
CASSSSGVAYNEQFF | TGCGCCAGCAGTTCTAGCGGGGTTGCCTACAATGAGCAGTTCTTC | TRBJ2-1 | TRBD2 | TRBV5-1 | many
CASSYRLAGGEQYF | TGTGCCAGCAGCTATAGGCTAGCGGGGGGAGAGCAGTATTTT | TRBJ2-3 | TRBD2 | TRBV5-6 | many
CASSPRHTEAFF | TGTGCCAGCTCACCCCGTCACACTGAAGCTTTCTTT | TRBJ1-1 | . | TRBV18 | many
CSAWGRRGFEQYF | TGCAGTGCCTGGGGGAGGAGAGGCTTCGAGCAGTACTTC | TRBJ2-7 | . | TRBV20-1 | few
CSVESGKGNIQYF | TGCAGCGTTGAGAGTGGAAAGGGAAACATTCAGTACTTC | TRBJ2-4 | . | TRBV29-1 | many